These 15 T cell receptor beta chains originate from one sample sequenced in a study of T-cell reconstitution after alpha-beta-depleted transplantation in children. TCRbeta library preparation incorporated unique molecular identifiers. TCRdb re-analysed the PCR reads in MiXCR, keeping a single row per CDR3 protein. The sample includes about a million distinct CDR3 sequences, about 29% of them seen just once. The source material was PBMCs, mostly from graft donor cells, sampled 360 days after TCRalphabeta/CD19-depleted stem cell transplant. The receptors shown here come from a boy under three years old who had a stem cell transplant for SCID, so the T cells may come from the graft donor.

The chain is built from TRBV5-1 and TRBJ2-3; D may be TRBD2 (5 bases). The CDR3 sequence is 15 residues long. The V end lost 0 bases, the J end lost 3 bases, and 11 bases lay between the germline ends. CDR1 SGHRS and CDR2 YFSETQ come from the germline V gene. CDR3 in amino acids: CASSLAKRNTDTQYF. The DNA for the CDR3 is TGCGCCAGCAGCTTGGCCAAGCGGAATACAGATACGCAGTATTTT.

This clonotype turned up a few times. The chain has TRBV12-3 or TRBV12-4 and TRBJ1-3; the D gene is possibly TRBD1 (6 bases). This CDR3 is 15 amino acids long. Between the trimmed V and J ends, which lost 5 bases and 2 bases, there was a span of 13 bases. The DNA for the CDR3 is TGTGCCAGCAGTCTAAACAGGGCCACTGGAAACACCATATATTTT. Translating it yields CASSLNRATGNTIYF.

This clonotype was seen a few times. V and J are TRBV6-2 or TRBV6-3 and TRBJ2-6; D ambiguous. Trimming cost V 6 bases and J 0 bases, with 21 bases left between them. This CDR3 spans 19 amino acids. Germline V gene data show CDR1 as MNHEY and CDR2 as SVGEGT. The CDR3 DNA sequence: TGTGCCAGCAGCCCACTCGTGGGGTTCCCCAGCTCTGGGGCCAACGTCCTGACTTTC. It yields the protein CASSPLVGFPSSGANVLTF.

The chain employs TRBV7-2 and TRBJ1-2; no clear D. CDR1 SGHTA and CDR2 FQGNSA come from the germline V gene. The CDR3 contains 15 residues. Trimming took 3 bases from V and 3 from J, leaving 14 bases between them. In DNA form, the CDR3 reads TGTGCCAGCAGCTTCCGGTCCGGGCCAGACTATGGCTACACCTTC. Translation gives CASSFRSGPDYGYTF.

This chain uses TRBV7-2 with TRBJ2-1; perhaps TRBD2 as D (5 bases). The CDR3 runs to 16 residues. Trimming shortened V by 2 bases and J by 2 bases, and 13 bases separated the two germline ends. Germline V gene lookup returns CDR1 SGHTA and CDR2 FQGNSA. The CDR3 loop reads CASSLRWTGTYNEQFF. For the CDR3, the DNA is TGTGCCAGCAGCTTACGGTGGACTGGGACCTACAATGAGCAGTTCTTC.

The CDR3 DNA sequence: TGTGCCAGCAGCTTTCAGGGGGCCTACACCGGGGAGCTGTTTTTT. Translated: CASSFQGAYTGELFF. V gene TRBV7-2 combines with J gene TRBJ2-2; 8 nucleotides align to TRBD1. The CDR3 contains 15 residues. CDR1 is SGHTA and CDR2 is FQGNSA in the germline V gene. Trimming removed 3 bases from V and 3 bases from J; junction bases left unmatched: 3.

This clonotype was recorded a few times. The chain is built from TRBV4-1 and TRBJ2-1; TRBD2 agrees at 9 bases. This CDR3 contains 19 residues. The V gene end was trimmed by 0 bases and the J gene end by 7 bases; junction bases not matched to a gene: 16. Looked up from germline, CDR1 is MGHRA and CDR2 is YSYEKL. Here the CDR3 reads CASSQDGLAGLRRNNEQFF. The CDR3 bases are TGCGCCAGCAGCCAAGACGGCCTAGCGGGGTTACGGAGGAATAATGAGCAGTTCTTC.

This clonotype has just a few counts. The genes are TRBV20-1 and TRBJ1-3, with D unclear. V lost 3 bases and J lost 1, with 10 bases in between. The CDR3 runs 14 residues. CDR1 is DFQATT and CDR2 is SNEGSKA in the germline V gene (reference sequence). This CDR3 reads CSASPDPSGNTIYF. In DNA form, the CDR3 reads TGCAGTGCTAGTCCAGACCCTTCTGGAAACACCATATATTTT.

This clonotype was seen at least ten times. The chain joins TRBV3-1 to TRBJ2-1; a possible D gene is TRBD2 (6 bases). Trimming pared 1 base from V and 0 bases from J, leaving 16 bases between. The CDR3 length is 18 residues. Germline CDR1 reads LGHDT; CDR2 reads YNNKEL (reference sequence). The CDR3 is CASSQGSVLRDSYNEQFF. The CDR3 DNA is TGTGCCAGCAGCCAAGGTTCCGTGCTGCGGGACTCCTACAATGAGCAGTTCTTC.

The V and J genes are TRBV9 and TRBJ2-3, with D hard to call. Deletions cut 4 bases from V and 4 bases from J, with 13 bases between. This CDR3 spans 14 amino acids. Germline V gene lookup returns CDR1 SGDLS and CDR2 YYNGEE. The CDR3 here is CASSPGTAADTQYF. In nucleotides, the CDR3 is TGTGCCAGCAGCCCAGGCACGGCGGCAGATACGCAGTATTTT.

CDR3 DNA sequence: TGTGCCAGCAGTTACACCCGTCCGGGTACGCAGTATTTT. It specifies CASSYTRPGTQYF. This chain connects TRBV6-2 or TRBV6-3 to TRBJ2-3; D not certain. V dropped 2 bases and J dropped 8 bases, with 11 bases sitting between them. From germline, CDR1 is MNHEY and CDR2 SVGEGT. CDR3 size: 13 residues.

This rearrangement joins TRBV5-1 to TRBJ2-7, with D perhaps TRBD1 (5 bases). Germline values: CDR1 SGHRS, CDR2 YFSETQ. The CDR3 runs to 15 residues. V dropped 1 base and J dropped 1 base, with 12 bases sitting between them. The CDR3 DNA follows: TGCGCCAGCAGCTTGCAGGGAACCCAATCCTACGAGCAGTACTTC. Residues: CASSLQGTQSYEQYF.

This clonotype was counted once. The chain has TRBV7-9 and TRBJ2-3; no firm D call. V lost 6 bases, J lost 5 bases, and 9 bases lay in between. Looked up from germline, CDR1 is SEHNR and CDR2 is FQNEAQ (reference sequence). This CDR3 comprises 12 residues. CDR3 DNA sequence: TGTGCCAGCAGACTGGACGGAGATACGCAGTATTTT. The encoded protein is CASRLDGDTQYF. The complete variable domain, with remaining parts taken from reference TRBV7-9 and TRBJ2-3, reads DTGVSQNPRHKITKRGQNVTFRCDPISEHNRLYWYRQTLGQGPEFLTYFQNEAQLEKSRLLSDRFSAERPKGSFSTLEIQRTEQGDSAMYLCASRLDGDTQYFGPGTRLTVL.

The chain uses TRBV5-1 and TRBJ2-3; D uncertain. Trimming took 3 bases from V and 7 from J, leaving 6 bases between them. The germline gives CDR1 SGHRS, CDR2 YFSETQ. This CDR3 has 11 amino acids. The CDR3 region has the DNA TGCGCCAGCAGCTCCACTCATACGCAGTATTTT. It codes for CASSSTHTQYF.

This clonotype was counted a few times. The DNA for the CDR3 is TGCGCCAGCAGCTTGGCCGGACAGGAGCCTGAAGCTTTCTTT. Protein: CASSLAGQEPEAFF. This chain joins TRBV5-1 and TRBJ1-1; the match to TRBD1 covers 7 bases. The CDR3 has 14 amino acids. V was pared by 0 bases and J by 6 bases, with 5 bases of the junction left unmatched. Germline-derived CDR1 and CDR2 are SGHRS and YFSETQ. The variable domain in full, completed from reference TRBV5-1 and TRBJ1-1, reads KAGVTQTPRYLIKTRGQQVTLSCSPISGHRSVSWYQQTPGQGLQFLFEYFSETQRNKGNFPGRFSGRQFSNSRSEMNVSTLELGDSALYLCASSLAGQEPEAFFGQGTRLTVV.